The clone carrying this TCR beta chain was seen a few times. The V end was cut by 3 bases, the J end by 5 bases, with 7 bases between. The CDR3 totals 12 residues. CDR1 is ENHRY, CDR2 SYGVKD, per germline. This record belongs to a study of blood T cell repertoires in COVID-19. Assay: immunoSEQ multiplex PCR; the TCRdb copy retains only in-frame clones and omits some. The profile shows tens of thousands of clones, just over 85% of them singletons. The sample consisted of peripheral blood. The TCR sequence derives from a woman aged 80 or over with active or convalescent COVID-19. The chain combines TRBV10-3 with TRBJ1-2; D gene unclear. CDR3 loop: CAISDGKYGYTF. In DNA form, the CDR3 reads TGTGCCATCAGTGATGGCAAGTATGGCTACACCTTC.